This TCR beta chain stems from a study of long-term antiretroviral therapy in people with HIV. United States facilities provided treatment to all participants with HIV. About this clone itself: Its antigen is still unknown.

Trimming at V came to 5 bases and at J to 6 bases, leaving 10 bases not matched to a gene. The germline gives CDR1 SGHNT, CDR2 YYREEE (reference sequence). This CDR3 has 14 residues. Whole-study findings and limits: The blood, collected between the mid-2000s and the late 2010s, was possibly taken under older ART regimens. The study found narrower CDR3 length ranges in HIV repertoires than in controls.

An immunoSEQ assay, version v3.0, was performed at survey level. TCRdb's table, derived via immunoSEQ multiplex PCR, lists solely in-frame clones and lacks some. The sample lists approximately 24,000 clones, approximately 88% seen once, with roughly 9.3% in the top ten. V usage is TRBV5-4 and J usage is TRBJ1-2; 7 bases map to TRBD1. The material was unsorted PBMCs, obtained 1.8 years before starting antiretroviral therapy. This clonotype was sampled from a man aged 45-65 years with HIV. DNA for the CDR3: TGTGCCAGCAGTGAGGGGGCGATTTCTAATGGCTACACCTTC. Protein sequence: CASSEGAISNGYTF.